This TCR beta chain was documented in a study of T cells expressing NK-cell markers. Using the 5' RACE reads, TCRdb records one entry per CDR3 protein without DNA. Here the sample table reports 500,000 or so distinct CDR3 sequences. The germline V gene encodes CDR1 SGDLS and CDR2 YYNGEE. The CDR3 sequence is 17 residues long. What was sequenced was blood T cells: a sorted CD56 or NKG2C T cell subset, CD4+ or CD8+ T cells, or bulk PBMC T cells (not recorded which). The sequence came from a man aged 18 to 29 in good health. The chain links TRBV9 to TRBJ2-3; TCRdb selects TRBD1, and the lack of DNA leaves this call unchecked. The CDR3 loop is CASSAKVVDSETDTQYF.